The clone carrying this T cell receptor (beta chain) rates as medium-sized (0.01 to 0.1%). Antigen specificity is unknown. The time point was: sample taken at primary tumor resection. The cohort: some 73 early-stage, untreated non-small cell lung cancer patients. Unsorted whole RNA samples from tumor, nontumor lung or frozen PBMC were sequenced. TCRdb used MiXCR to reprocess the 5' RACE reads, holding one entry per CDR3 protein. The data hold around 2,000 distinct CDR3 sequences, with around 2.3% observed a single time. The sample is drawn from a study of spatial heterogeneity in lung cancer. Study findings and constraints: Estimated coverage of tumor T cells was roughly 7% for alpha and 11% to 15% for beta chains. As ubiquitous and regional nonsynonymous mutations varied, counts of ubiquitous and regional expanded TCRs tracked them, respectively. Higher tumor mutation counts went along with higher counts of expanded intratumoral alpha and beta TCRs.

Trimming removed 0 bases from V and 1 base from J; junction bases left unmatched: 0. This CDR3 has 16 amino acids. Germline V CDR1 and CDR2: SGDLS, YYNGEE. This chain joins TRBV9 and TRBJ2-5; 13 bases line up with TRBD2. This sample comprised lung tumor tissue, obtained at surgery. The clonotype originates from a male donor with early-stage non-small cell lung cancer. CDR3 sequence (DNA): TGTGCCAGCAGCGTAGGGACTAGCGGGGGCCAAGAGACCCAGTACTTC. It yields the protein CASSVGTSGGQETQYF. The full variable domain, its missing parts supplied by reference TRBV9 and TRBJ2-5, is DSGVTQTPKHLITATGQRVTLRCSPRSGDLSVYWYQQSLDQGLQFLIQYYNGEERAKGNILERFSAQQFPDLHSELNLSSLELGDSALYFCASSVGTSGGQETQYFGPGTRLLVL.